This T cell receptor (beta chain) was retrieved from a study of T cells in Graves' hyperthyroidism and ophthalmopathy (dated by TCRdb to the late 2010s). The study in broad terms: Peripheral blood was sampled at the time of initial diagnosis, prior to any treatment. To identify distinguishing TCR V-J signatures, a discovery cohort of around 100 patients was used, comprising 43 with Graves' ophthalmopathy and 57 with stable Graves' hyperthyroidism. Prospective prediction of ophthalmopathy was tested in an independent validation cohort of some 19 hyperthyroidism patients and roughly 16 patients who later progressed to ophthalmopathy. The 100 or so discovery patients were randomly split 7:3 into training and test sets. In addition, the study compared T-cell repertoires in thyroid tissue and in blood from roughly six Graves' hyperthyroidism patients. After blood sampling, hyperthyroidism patients were treated with methimazole at a starting dose of 30 mg daily, and ophthalmopathy patients were treated with high-dose intravenous methylprednisolone. TCR Vbeta CDR3 sequencing of 120 to 150 peripheral blood samples (under 45 ophthalmopathy, about 75 hyperthyroidism and some 17 progressor patients) is reported in the paper.

V lost 5 bases and J lost 4 bases; the stretch between them is 17 bases long. CDR1 and CDR2 are read off the germline V gene (reference sequence) as MNHEY and SMNVEV. The CDR3 sequence holds 15 residues, the cysteine and phenylalanine included. Left in the record is the CDR3 DNA by itself, 45 bases read in frame from the first base. On the study overall, not on this receptor specifically: No statistical method was used to set the sample size in advance, and investigators knew the group allocation. In validation, the model predicted progression to ophthalmopathy a median of about 6.5 months before onset, with roughly 68% sensitivity and 72.22% specificity. Blood samples also contained most of the expanded thyroid clonotypes (frequency above 0.001), which suggests that blood repertoires may reflect thyroid immune responses. A 13 V-J signature model separated ophthalmopathy from stable hyperthyroidism, with approximately 86% sensitivity and 81.08% specificity in cross-validation and 80%/75% in testing.

Stable Graves' hyperthyroidism was defined as the absence of progression to ophthalmopathy over 18 months of follow-up. Hyperthyroidism patients were aged 18 to 65 years and newly diagnosed, with disease duration of less than 2 months. Exclusion was applied to patients with uncontrolled infections, other autoimmune diseases, pregnancy or lactation. Diagnoses were based on clinical symptoms, serum thyroxine and TRAb, thyroid ultrasound and orbital computed tomography. Ficoll-Paque density gradient centrifugation was used to isolate PBMCs from under 11 ml of fresh peripheral blood. Trizol reagent was used to extract total RNA, and RNA quality was then checked on an Agilent 2100 Bioanalyzer. The TCR beta CDR3 regions were amplified from RNA transcripts. For the first round of RT-PCR on the TCR CDR3, the HTBI primer set was used together with the Qiagen OneStep RT-PCR kit. Libraries were constructed in a second round of multiplex PCR, after which size selection and purification were carried out. Paired-end sequencing of the libraries was performed with 100 bp reads on an Illumina HiSeq2000. Concerning the study's data processing: Raw data were processed with SOAPnuke, discarding reads with adapters, uncalled bases, mean Phred below 15, or no exact constant-primer or identifier match. High-quality paired reads were merged using COPE v1.2.5, and each unique nucleotide sequence was defined as a clonotype. Clonotypes were aligned to IMGT TRBV, TRBD and TRBJ reference segments using MiTCR v1.1. The analysis was restricted to V-J combinations with a frequency above 0.0001, which together covered approximately 99% of the repertoires. A TCS score was defined as the ratio of F50 (clonal expansion) to E x V (chaos), with BLOSUM62-based TCRdist applied between CDR3 peptides within each V-J. Welch's t-statistics and random forest reduced 500 to 550 V-J features to some 14, which were used in a naive Bayes classifier (R e1071). TCRdb reworked the public reads: Q25 trimming with fastp, MiXCR clone assembly, productive beta chains retained. Entries are consolidated by CDR3 protein sequence, retaining the most common genes and DNA. The V and J calls and clone size come from TCRdb's table, not from the authors' own analysis. The sample table holds approximately 200,000 distinct CDR3 sequences, of which roughly 18% were seen once. The top ten clones comprise about two fifths of the sample.

This clonotype showed up many times. Its target antigen remains unknown. Base qualities are not provided; no much larger clone lies one nucleotide away. The sample taken for sequencing was blood. This TCR was recovered from a man aged 35-49 years with Graves' hyperthyroidism. The chain uses TRBV27 and TRBJ1-1, with TRBD1 as a weak D call on 5 bases. The CDR3 here reads CASSNNQRDGTEAFF. Here is the DNA: TGTGCCAGCAGTAATAACCAAAGGGACGGCACTGAAGCTTTCTTT.